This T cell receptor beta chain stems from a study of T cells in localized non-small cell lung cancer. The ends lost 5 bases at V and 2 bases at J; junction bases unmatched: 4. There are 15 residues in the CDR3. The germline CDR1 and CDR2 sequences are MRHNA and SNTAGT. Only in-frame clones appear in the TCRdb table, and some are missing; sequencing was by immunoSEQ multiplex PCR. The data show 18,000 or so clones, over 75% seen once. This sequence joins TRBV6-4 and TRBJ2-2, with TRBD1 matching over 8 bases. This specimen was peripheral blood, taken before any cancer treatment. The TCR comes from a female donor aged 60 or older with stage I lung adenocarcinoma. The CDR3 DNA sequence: TGTGCCAGCAGTCCTGGACAGGGAAACACCGGGGAGCTGTTTTTT. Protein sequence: CASSPGQGNTGELFF.